This entry lists 30 T cell receptor beta chains sequenced from one sample in a study of blood T cells in healthy people across ages. Then a second PCR, running roughly 7 to 11 cycles, was carried out with a sample-barcoded 5' primer and a J-beta primer mix. TCRdb re-called the 5' RACE reads through MiXCR, storing one row per CDR3 protein. The data show hundreds of thousands of distinct CDR3 sequences, about 42% seen once. The sequencing sample was made of blood. The receptors here all came from a woman in her sixties or seventies in good health.

The rearrangement uses TRBV12-3 or TRBV12-4 and TRBJ2-4; unclear D gene. This CDR3 has 12 amino acids. V lost 3 bases, J lost 13 bases, and 13 bases lay in between. As DNA, the CDR3 is TGTGCCAGCAGTTTCCCGGACCCGTGGCAGTACTTC. Protein sequence: CASSFPDPWQYF.

The gene calls are TRBV3-1 and TRBJ1-6; D not resolved. This CDR3 comprises 15 residues. Deletions cut 3 bases from V and 7 bases from J, with 13 bases between. Per the germline V gene, CDR1 is LGHDT and CDR2 is YNNKEL (reference sequence). CDR3 amino acids: CASSQDGNSNSPLHF. Here the CDR3 DNA reads TGTGCCAGCAGCCAGGACGGGAATTCGAATTCACCCCTCCACTTT.

V is TRBV18 and J is TRBJ2-5, with D possibly called TRBD1 or TRBD2 (5 bases each). Trimming left V 2 bases short and J 11 bases short, with 15 bases between. Germline loops: CDR1 KGHSH, CDR2 LQKENI. The CDR3 spans 13 residues. The CDR3 nucleotides are TGTGCCAGCTCACCAGATGGGGGTAGGGAGCAGTACTTC. Amino acids: CASSPDGGREQYF.

In its sample, this clonotype was seen a few times. The CDR3 sequence is CATQGTRGLSQETQYF. The CDR3 nucleotides are TGTGCCACTCAGGGGACACGGGGCCTTTCGCAAGAGACCCAGTACTTC. This chain links TRBV10-3 with TRBJ2-5, with D perhaps TRBD1 (6 bases). Germline CDR1 ENHRY, CDR2 SYGVKD. The CDR3 is 16 residues long. The ends were cut back, 10 bases at V and 2 bases at J, with 23 bases in the middle.

The chain uses TRBV20-1 and TRBJ2-7, with D possibly matching TRBD1 (6 bases). The V and J ends lost 2 bases and 2 bases respectively, with 16 bases between them. CDR3 length: 15 amino acids. From germline, CDR1 is DFQATT and CDR2 SNEGSKA (reference sequence). CDR3 region: CSARTLDRNPYEQYF. CDR3 sequence (DNA): TGCAGTGCTAGAACCCTCGACAGGAACCCCTACGAGCAGTACTTC.

Many counts were recorded for this clonotype. The rearrangement links TRBV7-9 to TRBJ2-5, with D perhaps TRBD2 (6 bases). The CDR3 has 16 amino acids. Trimming removed 5 bases at V and 4 bases at J, with 20 bases between. Germline V gene lookup returns CDR1 SEHNR and CDR2 FQNEAQ (reference sequence). The CDR3 here is CASSRWTTTQLETQYF. CDR3 DNA: TGTGCCAGCAGCCGGTGGACTACCACTCAGTTAGAGACCCAGTACTTC.

This clonotype was seen repeatedly, ten times or more. CDR3 residues: CASSLITGVETQYF. The CDR3 DNA reads TGTGCCAGCAGCTTAATTACGGGAGTGGAGACCCAGTACTTC. V and J are TRBV7-8 and TRBJ2-5, with a weak D call TRBD2 (6 bases). The germline V gene encodes CDR1 SGHVS and CDR2 FQNEAQ. This CDR3 has 14 amino acids. Deletions cut 2 bases from V and 5 bases from J, with 12 bases between.

This clonotype turned up a few times. The V call is TRBV28, the J call TRBJ2-7; D is perhaps TRBD1 or TRBD2 (7 bases each). Germline V CDR1 and CDR2: MDHEN, SYDVKM. The CDR3 has 15 residues. V was clipped by 3 bases and J by 7 bases, with 19 bases between them. The CDR3 protein is CASSFPSPGGGEQYF. The CDR3 DNA reads TGTGCCAGCAGTTTCCCCTCGCCAGGGGGAGGGGAGCAGTACTTC. The entire variable domain, with the rest obtained from reference TRBV28 and TRBJ2-7, is as follows: DVKVTQSSRYLVKRTGEKVFLECVQDMDHENMFWYRQDPGLGLRLIYFSYDVKMKEKGDIPEGYSVSREKKERFSLILESASTNQTSMYLCASSFPSPGGGEQYFGPGTRLTVT.

The chain joins TRBV5-1 to TRBJ1-5; D perhaps matches TRBD1 (6 bases). Deletions cut 5 bases from V and 4 bases from J, with 13 bases between. The germline V gene encodes CDR1 SGHRS and CDR2 YFSETQ. The CDR3 has 14 residues. CDR3 loop: CASSRDGQNQPQHF. CDR3 sequence (DNA): TGCGCCAGCAGTCGGGACGGACAGAATCAGCCCCAGCATTTT.

This clonotype was detected a few times. CDR3 protein: CASSLVPASGGDTQYF. Written as DNA, the CDR3 is TGTGCCAGCAGCTTAGTTCCCGCTAGCGGGGGGGATACGCAGTATTTT. The chain combines TRBV11-2 with TRBJ2-3, with 11 positions matching TRBD2. The germline gives CDR1 SGHAT, CDR2 FQNNGV. Trimming cost V 1 base and J 6 bases; bases outside gene matches: 6. CDR3 length: 16 residues.

The gene calls are TRBV7-9 and TRBJ2-1; D perhaps matches TRBD2 (6 bases). Germline CDR1 and CDR2: SEHNR and FQNEAQ (reference sequence). CDR3 length: 11 amino acids. With 9 bases removed from V and 10 bases from J, the gap between germline ends came to 13 bases. This CDR3 is CASRRDPEQFF. The CDR3 DNA reads as TGTGCCAGTAGGCGGGACCCGGAGCAGTTCTTC.

The chain has TRBV11-2 and TRBJ1-1; maybe TRBD1 (5 bases). V lost 2 bases to trimming and J lost 1 base, with 14 bases between them. Germline CDR1 and CDR2: SGHAT and FQNNGV. The CDR3 covers 16 residues. For the CDR3, the DNA is TGTGCCAGCAGCTTAATGGGGTGGGGCGAGAACACTGAAGCTTTCTTT. Its protein product is CASSLMGWGENTEAFF.

As to this clonotype: A much larger clonotype is one base distant, so this may be a read error. The V and J genes are TRBV7-2 and TRBJ2-3; 8 bases match TRBD1. Germline CDR1 reads SGHTA; CDR2 reads FQGNSA. CDR3 length equals 15 residues. V trimming: 5 bases; J trimming: 4 bases; junction bases outside the gene matches: 8. CDR3 sequence reads: CASSMDRVVSDTQYF. In DNA, the CDR3 is TGTGCCAGCAGCATGGACAGGGTCGTGTCAGATACGCAGTATTTT. The full variable domain, its missing parts supplied by reference TRBV7-2 and TRBJ2-3, is GAGVSQSPSNKVTEKGKDVELRCDPISGHTALYWYRQSLGQGLEFLIYFQGNSAPDKSGLPSDRFSAERTGGSVSTLTIQRTQQEDSAVYLCASSMDRVVSDTQYFGPGTRLTVL.

This clonotype was counted once. The rearrangement links TRBV15 to TRBJ2-7; D gene unclear. The CDR3 is made up of 13 amino acids. Germline-derived CDR1 and CDR2 are LNHNV and YYDKDF (reference sequence). V was trimmed by 1 base and J by 6 bases, leaving 10 bases between them. The CDR3 sequence: CATSRGSNSEQYF. CDR3 in DNA: TGTGCCACCAGCAGAGGAAGCAATTCCGAGCAGTACTTC.

The rearrangement links TRBV12-3 or TRBV12-4 to TRBJ2-7, with 9 bases that match TRBD2. The ends lost 11 bases at V and 7 bases at J; junction bases unmatched: 12. The CDR3 length is 13 residues. CDR3 region: CAGSGGNHNEQYF. CDR3 nucleotides: TGTGCCGGAAGCGGGGGGAACCACAATGAGCAGTACTTC.

This clonotype was picked up one time. CDR3 nucleotides: TGCAGTGCTAGACGACAGGGTTCGACTAGCGGGAAAGGCAATGAGCAGTTCTTC. This sequence encodes CSARRQGSTSGKGNEQFF. The V gene is TRBV20-1, the J gene TRBJ2-1; 11 bases line up with TRBD2. Germline V gene sequence: CDR1 DFQATT, CDR2 SNEGSKA (reference sequence). The length of the CDR3 is 18 residues. Trimming removed 2 bases from V and 6 bases from J; junction bases left unmatched: 15.

The chain has TRBV7-9 and TRBJ1-1; tentatively, D is TRBD1 (5 bases). The CDR3 has 13 residues. V dropped 5 bases and J dropped 10 bases, with 17 bases sitting between them. CDR1 SEHNR and CDR2 FQNEAQ come from the germline V gene (reference sequence). The CDR3, as DNA: TGTGCCAGCAGCGACAGCGGTAAACAAGGAGCTTTCTTT. It specifies CASSDSGKQGAFF. The full variable domain, in which reference TRBV7-9 and TRBJ1-1 provide the parts outside the CDR3, is DTGVSQNPRHKITKRGQNVTFRCDPISEHNRLYWYRQTLGQGPEFLTYFQNEAQLEKSRLLSDRFSAERPKGSFSTLEIQRTEQGDSAMYLCASSDSGKQGAFFGQGTRLTVV.

This CDR3 is CASSPVRDRETQYF. The DNA of the CDR3 is TGTGCCAGCTCACCAGTTCGGGACCGAGAGACCCAGTACTTC. The chain has TRBV18 and TRBJ2-5; D may match TRBD1 or TRBD2 (5 bases each). This CDR3 has 14 amino acids. Germline lookup yields CDR1 KGHSH and CDR2 LQKENI. Trimming removed 2 bases at V and 4 bases at J, with 11 bases between.

Of note for this clonotype: Given a much more abundant clone one base away, this may be a read error. The chain recombines TRBV9 with TRBJ2-3, with TRBD1 identical over 9 bases. The germline gives CDR1 SGDLS, CDR2 YYNGEE. The CDR3 spans 14 residues. CDR3 sequence reads: CVSSPDRGADTQYF. In DNA, the CDR3 is TGTGTCAGCAGCCCCGACAGGGGGGCAGATACGCAGTATTTT. Based on the CDR3 plus reference TRBV9 and TRBJ2-3, the full variable domain is DSGVTQTPKHLITATGQRVTLRCSPRSGDLSVYWYQQSLDQGLQFLIQYYNGEERAKGNILERFSAQQFPDLHSELNLSSLELGDSALYFCVSSPDRGADTQYFGPGTRLTVL.

The J gene is TRBJ2-3, the V gene TRBV4-3; the D gene could be TRBD1 or TRBD2 (6 bases each). The CDR3 totals 19 residues. V shed 0 bases and J shed 2 bases, with 21 bases lying between them. CDR1 is LGHNA, CDR2 YSLEER, per germline. CDR3 residues: CASSQEGGSGEATTDTQYF. The CDR3 coding sequence is TGCGCCAGCAGCCAAGAAGGGGGGAGTGGGGAGGCCACCACAGATACGCAGTATTTT.

The chain recombines TRBV7-2 with TRBJ2-5; 7 bases align to TRBD2. This CDR3 is built from 15 residues. Unmatched junction bases numbered 17, after V lost 5 bases and J lost 11 bases. Looked up from germline, CDR1 is SGHTA and CDR2 is FQGNSA. CDR3 loop: CASSQDGGNLPEQYF. CDR3 bases: TGTGCCAGCAGCCAGGACGGGGGGAACCTTCCTGAGCAGTACTTC. Supplemented by reference TRBV7-2 and TRBJ2-5, the full variable domain reads GAGVSQSPSNKVTEKGKDVELRCDPISGHTALYWYRQSLGQGLEFLIYFQGNSAPDKSGLPSDRFSAERTGGSVSTLTIQRTQQEDSAVYLCASSQDGGNLPEQYFGPGTRLLVL.

The chain employs TRBV14 and TRBJ2-7; TRBD1 agrees at 8 bases. The J call may be faulty, since TRBJ2-5 better matches the DNA end. Germline lookup yields CDR1 SGHDN and CDR2 FVKESK. The CDR3 loop spans 14 amino acids. The CDR3 sequence is CASSSGGWEETQYF. As DNA, the CDR3 is TGTGCCAGCAGCTCAGGGGGCTGGGAAGAGACCCAGTACTTC.

This sequence joins TRBV7-9 and TRBJ2-1; perhaps D is TRBD1 or TRBD2 (5 bases each). Looked up from germline, CDR1 is SEHNR and CDR2 is FQNEAQ (reference sequence). The CDR3 has 16 amino acids. V lost 4 bases and J lost 6, with 19 bases in between. CDR3: CASSSLWGTYSNEQFF. The CDR3 DNA sequence: TGTGCCAGCAGCTCCCTCTGGGGGACCTACTCCAATGAGCAGTTCTTC. The variable domain in full, with the rest retrieved from reference TRBV7-9 and TRBJ2-1, is DTGVSQNPRHKITKRGQNVTFRCDPISEHNRLYWYRQTLGQGPEFLTYFQNEAQLEKSRLLSDRFSAERPKGSFSTLEIQRTEQGDSAMYLCASSSLWGTYSNEQFFGPGTRLTVL.

Worth noting for this clonotype: No conserved phenylalanine or tryptophan is present at the end of the CDR3, so a read error is the likely explanation. Because the CDR3's place on the DNA is in doubt, the DNA is left out and the CDR3 is given as listed by TCRdb. J is TRBJ1-5 and V is TRBV20-1. Ends included, the CDR3 has 14 residues. CDR1 is DFQATT, CDR2 SNEGSKA, per germline (reference sequence). CDR3: CSARGGLTISPSIL.

About this clonotype: Being one base from a much bigger clone, this may be a read error. This chain connects TRBV9 to TRBJ2-1; tentative D call: TRBD2 (5 bases). Germline lookup yields CDR1 SGDLS and CDR2 YYNGEE. This CDR3 spans 15 amino acids. Between the trimmed V and J ends, which lost 0 bases and 13 bases, there was a span of 20 bases. The CDR3 sequence is CASSVDSGRGETQFF. The CDR3 DNA follows: TGTGCCAGCAGCGTAGATTCAGGACGGGGAGAGACCCAGTTCTTC. The full variable domain, rest sourced from reference TRBV9 and TRBJ2-1, is DSGVTQTPKHLITATGQRVTLRCSPRSGDLSVYWYQQSLDQGLQFLIQYYNGEERAKGNILERFSAQQFPDLHSELNLSSLELGDSALYFCASSVDSGRGETQFFGPGTRLTVL.

This clonotype was seen more than once but under ten times. The chain combines TRBV12-3 or TRBV12-4 with TRBJ2-3, with 8 bases lining up with TRBD2. The CDR3 contains 16 residues. V trimming: 1 base; J trimming: 5 bases; junction bases outside the gene matches: 8. CDR3 protein: CASSLDQTSEGDTQYF. For the CDR3, the DNA is TGTGCCAGCAGTTTAGACCAGACTAGCGAGGGAGATACGCAGTATTTT.

The table lists this clonotype with a few counts. The rearrangement joins TRBV5-5 to TRBJ1-1, with D perhaps TRBD1 (6 bases). Between the trimmed V and J ends, which lost 4 bases and 4 bases, there was a span of 11 bases. Germline V CDR1 and CDR2: SGHKS, YYEKEE (reference sequence). The CDR3 is 13 amino acids. The CDR3 sequence: CASSPGESTEAFF. In nucleotides, the CDR3 is TGTGCCAGCAGCCCAGGGGAGTCCACTGAAGCTTTCTTT.

This clonotype was detected once. A read error may be the cause here, since a much bigger clone is one base away. J is TRBJ2-7 and V is TRBV4-3; 9 nucleotides line up with TRBD2. Per germline, CDR1 LGHNA and CDR2 YSLEER. With 0 bases clipped from V and 7 bases from J, the junction kept 10 bases outside the gene matches. The CDR3 totals 16 residues. The CDR3: CASSQERLAVYNEQYF. The CDR3 nucleotides are TGCGCCAGCAGCCAAGAACGACTAGCGGTCTACAATGAGCAGTACTTC.

This clonotype occurred a few times. The chain links TRBV4-3 to TRBJ2-3; TRBD2 aligns across 14 bases. J gave up 5 bases and V 5 bases, and 6 bases lay outside the gene matches. The CDR3 has 16 residues. Germline V lookup: CDR1 LGHNA, CDR2 YSLEER. The CDR3 DNA follows: TGCGCCAGCAGCACGGGACTAGCGGGAGCTGGAGATACGCAGTATTTT. As protein: CASSTGLAGAGDTQYF.

In its sample, this clonotype was seen a few times. This rearrangement joins TRBV15 to TRBJ2-1; TRBD1 matches 7 bases. The germline CDR1 and CDR2 sequences are LNHNV and YYDKDF (reference sequence). The trim removed 2 bases at V and 6 bases at J, leaving 7 bases unmatched. The CDR3 contains 15 residues. CDR3 nucleotide sequence: TGTGCCACCAGCAGAACAGGGGAACAGGGCAATGAGCAGTTCTTC. Translation: CATSRTGEQGNEQFF.